These 22 T cell receptor beta chains share one sample of origin, sequenced in a study of blood T cell repertoires in COVID-19. The repertoire was sequenced with immunoSEQ multiplex PCR; TCRdb's copy has only in-frame clones and lacks some. Seen here are more than 95,000 clones, 90% to 95% observed once, and the top ten hold around 1.9%. Sequenced: peripheral blood. The source is a man aged 45-60 years with COVID-19, enrolled during active disease.

The chain combines TRBV7-9 with TRBJ2-1, with 12 bases that match TRBD2. Trimming cost V 5 bases and J 1 base; bases outside gene matches: 3. Germline V CDR1 and CDR2: SEHNR, FQNEAQ (reference sequence). The CDR3 covers 16 residues. The CDR3 spells CASSPTSGGSYNEQFF. CDR3 nucleotide sequence: TGTGCCAGCAGCCCGACTAGCGGGGGATCCTACAATGAGCAGTTCTTC.

This sequence joins TRBV19 and TRBJ1-3, with 9 bases aligning to TRBD1. The J segment lost 4 bases and the V segment lost 6 bases, leaving 7 bases of the junction unmatched. The CDR3 runs 15 residues. The germline gives CDR1 LNHDA, CDR2 SQIVND (reference sequence). For the CDR3, the DNA is TGTGCCAGTAGAACCGGGACAGGGAGAGGAAACACCATATATTTT. Its protein product is CASRTGTGRGNTIYF.

V usage is TRBV5-6 and J usage is TRBJ2-3, with D possibly TRBD1 on 5 matching bases. This CDR3 spans 16 amino acids. Germline V gives CDR1 SGHDT, CDR2 YYEEEE. V lost 0 bases to trimming and J lost 10 bases, with 21 bases between them. The CDR3 region is CASSLAGTGRWLAQYF. In nucleotides, the CDR3 is TGTGCCAGCAGCTTGGCCGGAACAGGTAGATGGCTCGCGCAGTATTTT.

The J gene is TRBJ2-4, the V gene TRBV12-3 or TRBV12-4, with D maybe TRBD1 (6 bases). The CDR3 consists of 12 residues. V was cut by 6 bases and J by 11 bases, with 14 bases left in between. CDR3 DNA sequence: TGTGCCAGCAGAAAATCAGGGGATTTTCAGTACTTC. This encodes CASRKSGDFQYF.

The chain combines TRBV28 with TRBJ1-1, with 7 nucleotides matching TRBD1. Germline CDR1 MDHEN, CDR2 SYDVKM. V shed 7 bases, J shed 0 bases, and the junction held 8 bases outside the gene matches. The CDR3 runs to 15 residues. CDR3 DNA: TGTGCCAGCACGGGACAGACATTAATGAACACTGAAGCTTTCTTT. Protein product: CASTGQTLMNTEAFF.

The chain carries TRBV7-3 and TRBJ2-1, with 10 bases identical to TRBD2. Germline-derived CDR1 and CDR2 are SGHTA and FQGTGA. The CDR3 is made up of 18 amino acids. V was clipped by 5 bases and J by 4 bases; unmatched bases: 14. DNA for the CDR3: TGTGCCAGCAGCCGGGGAGGGCCTAGCGGGAGCGGGTACAATGAGCAGTTCTTC. It encodes CASSRGGPSGSGYNEQFF.

The chain uses TRBV30 and TRBJ2-5, with a possible D match to TRBD2 (5 bases). The germline V gene encodes CDR1 GTSNPN and CDR2 SVGIG (reference sequence). The length of the CDR3 is 13 residues. V dropped 1 base and J dropped 5 bases, with 11 bases sitting between them. CDR3 in amino acids: CAWSAGSLETQYF. Written as DNA, the CDR3 is TGTGCCTGGAGTGCGGGGAGTCTGGAGACCCAGTACTTC. Drawing the rest from reference TRBV30 and TRBJ2-5, the complete variable domain is SQTIHQWPATLVQPVGSPLSLECTVEGTSNPNLYWYRQAAGRGLQLLFYSVGIGQISSEVPQNLSASRPQDRQFILSSKKLLLSDSGFYLCAWSAGSLETQYFGPGTRLLVL.

CDR3 DNA: TGCGCCAGCAAAAAGGTGGCGGGAGGGCCCCCCTACGAGCAGTACGTC. It encodes CASKKVAGGPPYEQYV. The V and J genes are TRBV23-1 and TRBJ2-7, with TRBD2 identical over 9 bases. TRBV23-1 is assigned to the ORF class and has an uncertain function. Trimming at V came to 7 bases and at J to 2 bases, leaving 12 bases not matched to a gene. The CDR3 loop spans 16 amino acids.

The chain links TRBV20-1 to TRBJ1-2, with a possible D match to TRBD1 (5 bases). The CDR3 is 10 residues long. In germline, CDR1 is DFQATT, CDR2 SNEGSKA (reference sequence). V was pared by 3 bases and J by 7 bases, with 6 bases between. The CDR3 DNA is TGCAGTGCTAGTGGGGCTGGCTACACCTTC. Protein: CSASGAGYTF.

The chain has TRBV29-1 and TRBJ2-7; unclear D gene. The CDR3 consists of 11 residues. Germline CDR1 reads SQVTM; CDR2 reads ANQGSEA. The V end was cut by 6 bases, the J end by 2 bases, with 8 bases between. CDR3 in amino acids: CSVGTAYEQYV. CDR3 in DNA: TGCAGCGTCGGAACAGCCTACGAGCAGTACGTC.

The chain has TRBV30 and TRBJ2-1, with D unresolved. Germline V gene lookup returns CDR1 GTSNPN and CDR2 SVGIG (reference sequence). The CDR3 consists of 16 residues. The V end was cut by 0 bases, the J end by 3 bases, with 15 bases between. The CDR3 is CAWSVIFTTLYNEQFF. The CDR3 region has the DNA TGTGCCTGGAGTGTAATTTTCACTACCCTCTACAATGAGCAGTTCTTC.

This sequence joins TRBV28 and TRBJ1-6, with a weak D call TRBD1 (5 bases). V was cut by 3 bases and J by 9 bases, with 12 bases left in between. Germline V gives CDR1 MDHEN, CDR2 SYDVKM. The CDR3 consists of 14 residues. This chain's CDR3 is CASSFPTGFSPLHF. CDR3 DNA sequence: TGTGCCAGCAGTTTCCCCACAGGTTTTTCACCCCTCCACTTT. Supplemented by reference TRBV28 and TRBJ1-6, the full variable domain reads DVKVTQSSRYLVKRTGEKVFLECVQDMDHENMFWYRQDPGLGLRLIYFSYDVKMKEKGDIPEGYSVSREKKERFSLILESASTNQTSMYLCASSFPTGFSPLHFGNGTRLTVT.

This clone was seen a single time. The chain recombines TRBV6-2 or TRBV6-3 with TRBJ2-3; TRBD2 is a possible D gene (5 bases). This CDR3 is 15 amino acids long. Germline values: CDR1 MNHEY, CDR2 SVGEGT. Trimming pared 5 bases from V and 0 bases from J, leaving 12 bases between. CDR3 sequence: CASSPAGGSTDTQYF. The CDR3 DNA sequence: TGTGCCAGCAGTCCCGCGGGCGGGAGCACAGATACGCAGTATTTT.

The gene calls are TRBV5-4 and TRBJ2-2; D not resolved. The CDR3 length is 15 residues. Germline loops: CDR1 SGHNT, CDR2 YYREEE (reference sequence). The V end was cut by 1 base, the J end by 2 bases, with 9 bases between. The DNA for the CDR3 is TGTGCCAGCAGCTTGTCAGAACTAAACACCGGGGAGCTGTTTTTT. Protein product: CASSLSELNTGELFF.

The chain has TRBV27 and TRBJ2-3; D may be TRBD2 (6 bases). The V end lost 2 bases, the J end lost 3 bases, and 9 bases lay between the germline ends. Looked up from germline, CDR1 is MNHEY and CDR2 is SMNVEV (reference sequence). CDR3 size: 14 residues. CDR3 sequence: CASSLGLATDTQYF. The CDR3 bases are TGTGCCAGCAGTTTAGGGCTAGCGACAGATACGCAGTATTTT.

J is TRBJ2-1 and V is TRBV19; TRBD2 aligns across 10 bases. Germline trimming cut 5 bases from V and 7 bases from J; bases unmatched to any gene: 11. The CDR3 extends over 16 amino acids. Germline-derived CDR1 and CDR2 are LNHDA and SQIVND (reference sequence). The CDR3 reads CASSPDVAGGRNEQFF. CDR3 DNA: TGTGCCAGTAGTCCCGACGTAGCGGGAGGTCGAAATGAGCAGTTCTTC.

J is TRBJ1-1 and V is TRBV12-3 or TRBV12-4; 7 nucleotides line up with TRBD1. The CDR3 consists of 13 residues. Germline trimming cut 5 bases from V and 1 base from J; bases unmatched to any gene: 1. CDR3 sequence: CASSRTGNTEAFF. For the CDR3, the DNA is TGTGCCAGCAGTCGGACAGGGAACACTGAAGCTTTCTTT.

The rearrangement links TRBV4-1 to TRBJ2-5, with TRBD1 matching 9 bases. CDR1 and CDR2 from the germline V gene are MGHRA and YSYEKL. Unmatched junction bases numbered 7, after V lost 2 bases and J lost 6 bases. This CDR3 has 15 residues. CDR3: CASSQHTGTGKTQYF. The CDR3 region has the DNA TGCGCCAGCAGCCAACATACCGGGACAGGGAAGACCCAGTACTTC.

This chain uses TRBV6-6 with TRBJ1-6; D might be TRBD1 (5 bases). Trimming left V 0 bases short and J 10 bases short, with 13 bases between. Germline CDR1 MNHNY, CDR2 SVGAGI (reference sequence). CDR3 length: 15 amino acids. The CDR3 protein is CASSYSAREGSPLHF. The CDR3 bases are TGTGCCAGCAGTTACTCGGCCAGGGAGGGCTCACCCCTCCACTTT.

The chain combines TRBV19 with TRBJ1-5; maybe TRBD1 (5 bases). Looked up from germline, CDR1 is LNHDA and CDR2 is SQIVND (reference sequence). The germline V and J ends were trimmed by 4 bases and 7 bases, with 11 bases remaining between them. The CDR3 runs to 13 residues. In DNA form, the CDR3 reads TGTGCCAGTAGTACAGGGTTGATACAGCCCCAGCATTTT. Its protein product is CASSTGLIQPQHF. Full variable domain (outside the CDR3, taken from reference TRBV19 and TRBJ1-5): DGGITQSPKYLFRKEGQNVTLSCEQNLNHDAMYWYRQDPGQGLRLIYYSQIVNDFQKGDIAEGYSVSREKKESFPLTVTSAQKNPTAFYLCASSTGLIQPQHFGDGTRLSIL.

V usage is TRBV13 and J usage is TRBJ2-7, with 7 bases identical to TRBD1. The length of the CDR3 is 14 residues. Germline CDR1 PRHDT, CDR2 FYEKMQ (reference sequence). Losses at the gene ends were 6 bases for V and 2 bases for J; bases not matched to a gene: 7. CDR3 sequence: CASSSQGVTYEQYF. CDR3 coding DNA: TGTGCCAGCAGTTCTCAGGGGGTAACCTACGAGCAGTACTTC.

The gene calls are TRBV2 and TRBJ1-5; D is unresolved. The V and J ends lost 7 bases and 0 bases respectively, with 7 bases between them. The CDR3 is 13 amino acids. Looked up from germline, CDR1 is SNHLY and CDR2 is FYNNEI. The CDR3 loop is CASNRDSNQPQHF. The CDR3 DNA reads as TGTGCCAGCAACAGAGATAGCAATCAGCCCCAGCATTTT.